The 15 T cell receptor beta chains below come from one sample, sequenced in a study of blood T cell repertoires in COVID-19. This table comes from immunoSEQ multiplex PCR, and its TCRdb copy is limited to in-frame clones, with some not included. In the table there are roughly 200,000 clones, approximately 85% of which are singletons. Material: peripheral blood. All receptors come from a woman aged 55-69 years with acute or convalescent COVID-19.

Written as DNA, the CDR3 is TGTGCCAGCAGCGTAGCTACGAGGCTTCACAATGAGCAGTTCTTC. It is translated as CASSVATRLHNEQFF. The rearrangement links TRBV9 to TRBJ2-1; D gene uncertain. Between the trimmed V and J ends, which lost 0 bases and 5 bases, there was a span of 12 bases. In germline, CDR1 is SGDLS, CDR2 YYNGEE. The CDR3 is 15 amino acids.

V is TRBV11-2 and J is TRBJ1-5, with D hard to call. The CDR3 has 13 amino acids. CDR1 and CDR2 from the germline V gene are SGHAT and FQNNGV. Trimming removed 5 bases from V and 0 bases from J, with 5 bases in between. The DNA for the CDR3 is TGTGCCAGCAGCCTATATAGCAATCAGCCCCAGCATTTT. This encodes CASSLYSNQPQHF.

A single count supports this clone. The chain links TRBV7-9 to TRBJ1-2, with 10 bases that match TRBD1. The CDR3 runs 15 residues. The germline V gene encodes CDR1 SEHNR and CDR2 FQNEAQ (reference sequence). V lost 6 bases, J lost 4 bases, and 8 bases stayed unmatched. The CDR3 nucleotides are TGTGCCAGCAGTACGGGACAGGGGATCGGCTATGGCTACACCTTC. This codes for CASSTGQGIGYGYTF.

The sample holds a few counts of this clone. V and J are TRBV29-1 and TRBJ1-2; possible D gene TRBD1, 5 bases. The germline CDR1 and CDR2 sequences are SQVTM and ANQGSEA. V lost 2 bases and J 0 bases, leaving 10 bases between the germline ends. This CDR3 spans 14 amino acids. CDR3: CSVERAGPNYGYTF. The CDR3 bases are TGCAGCGTTGAAAGGGCAGGGCCTAACTATGGCTACACCTTC.

The V and J genes are TRBV5-4 and TRBJ2-5, with 7 nucleotides matching TRBD1. There are 14 residues in the CDR3. The ends lost 3 bases at V and 4 bases at J; junction bases unmatched: 6. CDR1 SGHNT and CDR2 YYREEE come from the germline V gene (reference sequence). This CDR3 reads CASSSTGTGETQYF. The CDR3 bases are TGTGCCAGCAGCTCGACAGGGACCGGAGAGACCCAGTACTTC.

V usage is TRBV6-5 and J usage is TRBJ2-7, with 10 positions matching TRBD2. The germline CDR1 and CDR2 sequences are MNHEY and SVGAGI. The J segment lost 3 bases and the V segment lost 6 bases, leaving 8 bases of the junction unmatched. The CDR3 is 15 residues long. The DNA of the CDR3 is TGTGCCAGCAGACGAGCGGGAGGGCCCTTCTACGAGCAGTACTTC. Amino acid sequence: CASRRAGGPFYEQYF.

The genes are TRBV21-1 and TRBJ2-1; the table's TRBD1 call for D was not verified on the DNA. TRBV21-1 is noted as a pseudogene. This CDR3 region has 16 residues. This CDR3 is CASSKGGRGPDNEQFF. The CDR3 DNA follows: TGTGCCAGCAGCAAAGGTGGCAGGGGGCCAGACAATGAGCAGTTCTTC.

V and J are TRBV9 and TRBJ1-3; D gene ambiguous. Germline loops: CDR1 SGDLS, CDR2 YYNGEE. This CDR3 is built from 16 residues. Trimming cost V 1 base and J 0 bases, with 11 bases left between them. CDR3 sequence reads: CASSVSSAHSGNTIYF. The CDR3 nucleotides read TGTGCCAGCAGCGTAAGCAGCGCCCACTCTGGAAACACCATATATTTT.

The chain is built from TRBV6-1 and TRBJ1-1; D call uncertain. Germline CDR1 and CDR2: MNHNS and SASEGT. The ends were cut back, 2 bases at V and 3 bases at J, with 4 bases in the middle. CDR3 size: 12 residues. DNA of the CDR3: TGTGCCAGCAGTGAACGAGACACTGAAGCTTTCTTT. It translates to CASSERDTEAFF.

The chain joins TRBV29-1 to TRBJ2-7; 8 nucleotides align to TRBD1. This CDR3 has 12 amino acids. From germline, CDR1 is SQVTM and CDR2 ANQGSEA. After removal of 7 bases from V and 5 bases from J, the junction contained 7 bases not matched to a gene. CDR3 sequence reads: CSAKTGAHEQYF. The CDR3 nucleotides read TGCAGCGCTAAGACAGGGGCGCACGAGCAGTACTTC.

V gene TRBV11-2 combines with J gene TRBJ1-3; D may be TRBD1 (5 bases). The CDR3 runs to 14 residues. Trimming left V 5 bases short and J 0 bases short, with 8 bases between. CDR1 and CDR2 from the germline V gene are SGHAT and FQNNGV. The CDR3 loop reads CASSQTDSGNTIYF. CDR3 nucleotides: TGTGCCAGCAGCCAGACAGACTCTGGAAACACCATATATTTT.

This clone came up once. V and J are TRBV7-3 and TRBJ1-1; D remains ambiguous. This CDR3 contains 13 residues. V shed 5 bases and J shed 1 base, with 8 bases lying between them. CDR1 and CDR2 from the germline V gene are SGHTA and FQGTGA. The CDR3 DNA reads TGTGCCAGCAGCCCACTACGGAACACTGAAGCTTTCTTT. Protein: CASSPLRNTEAFF.

The rearrangement joins TRBV9 to TRBJ1-4; TRBD1 agrees at 7 bases. Germline CDR1 SGDLS, CDR2 YYNGEE. The CDR3 has 16 amino acids. V lost 3 bases to trimming and J lost 2 bases; unmatched junction nucleotides: 7. The DNA of the CDR3 is TGTGCCAGCAGCGCCGCCCCGACAGGGACTAATGAAAAACTGTTTTTT. It yields the protein CASSAAPTGTNEKLFF.

The chain is built from TRBV19 and TRBJ2-1; TRBD2 matches 13 bases. CDR3 size: 16 residues. Trimming cost V 3 bases and J 8 bases; bases outside gene matches: 7. Germline assignment: CDR1 LNHDA and CDR2 SQIVND (reference sequence). CDR3 region: CASSIRGLAGADEQFF. The CDR3 DNA reads TGTGCCAGTAGTATCCGCGGACTAGCGGGAGCTGATGAGCAGTTCTTC.

This clone is a singleton in its sample. This chain uses TRBV28 with TRBJ2-7, with 8 bases that match TRBD1. The CDR3 spans 13 residues. Germline loops: CDR1 MDHEN, CDR2 SYDVKM. With 10 bases clipped from V and 2 bases from J, the junction kept 7 bases outside the gene matches. DNA for the CDR3: TGTGCCACCTGGACAGGGCCTACCTACGAGCAGTACTTC. It is translated as CATWTGPTYEQYF.